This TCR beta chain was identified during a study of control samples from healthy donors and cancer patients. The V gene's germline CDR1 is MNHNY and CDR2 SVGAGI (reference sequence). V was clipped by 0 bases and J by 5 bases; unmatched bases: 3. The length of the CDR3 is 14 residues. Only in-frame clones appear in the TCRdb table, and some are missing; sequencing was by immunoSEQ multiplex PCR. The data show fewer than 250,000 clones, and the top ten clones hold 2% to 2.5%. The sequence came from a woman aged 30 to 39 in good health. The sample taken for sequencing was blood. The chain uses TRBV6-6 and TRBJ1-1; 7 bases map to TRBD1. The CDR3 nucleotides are TGTGCCAGCAGTTACTCGACCAGGGGGACTGAAGCTTTCTTT. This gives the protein CASSYSTRGTEAFF.